This is a list of T cell receptor beta chains from one sample in a study of vaccination and CD4 T cells after COVID-19. Antigens for these TCRs are unknown. TCRdb independently ran MiXCR on the PCR reads; one entry per CDR3 protein. The table records over 13,000 distinct CDR3 sequences, 53% of them present only once. Sequenced material: CD4+ T cells from blood, cultured in vitro. Receptors originate from a human donor who had recovered from COVID-19. CDR3s include the opening cysteine and the closing phenylalanine or tryptophan. D genes are given only for firm matches. Clone size is given for some rows only: seen once, a few or many times, or a class if the clone is expanded.

D gene | J gene | V gene | clone size | CDR3 protein | CDR3 DNA
TRBD2 | TRBJ2-1 | TRBV20-1 | few | CSAKNSGGYNEQFF | TGCAGTGCAAAGAATAGCGGGGGGTACAATGAGCAGTTCTTC
NA | TRBJ1-1 | TRBV4-1 | NA | CASSQDPYTGLGTEAFF | TGCGCCAGCAGCCAAGATCCCTACACAGGGTTGGGGACTGAAGCTTTCTTT
NA | TRBJ1-4 | TRBV6-1 | NA | CATGPATNEKLFF | TGTGCCACGGGCCCGGCAACTAATGAAAAACTGTTTTTT
NA | TRBJ2-1 | TRBV6-5 | NA | CASSYSGHAYNEQFF | TGTGCCAGCAGTTACTCCGGACATGCCTACAATGAGCAGTTCTTC
TRBD1 | TRBJ2-7 | TRBV6-5 | NA | CASSYGGQGIYEQYF | TGTGCCAGCAGTTACGGAGGACAGGGTATCTACGAGCAGTACTTC
TRBD2 | TRBJ2-7 | TRBV7-9 | NA | CASSFGLAGDYEQYF | TGTGCCAGCAGCTTCGGGCTAGCGGGGGACTACGAGCAGTACTTC
NA | TRBJ2-3 | TRBV5-1 | NA | CTSSLAEDITDTQYF | TGCACCAGCAGCTTGGCCGAAGACATCACAGATACGCAGTATTTT
TRBD1 | TRBJ1-6 | TRBV27 | few | CASSLSRDRVFNSPLHF | TGTGCCAGCAGTTTATCGAGGGACAGGGTCTTCAATTCACCCCTCCACTTT
NA | TRBJ1-1 | TRBV7-8 | NA | CASSLRGRLKGDMNTEAFF | TGTGCCAGCAGCTTACGCGGCCGTTTAAAGGGGGACATGAACACTGAAGCTTTCTTT
TRBD2 | TRBJ2-5 | TRBV7-9 | NA | CASRLAGGQEETQYF | TGTGCCAGCAGGCTAGCGGGGGGGCAAGAAGAGACCCAGTACTTC
NA | TRBJ1-6 | TRBV6-2/TRBV6-3 | NA | CASHDHDNSPLHF | TGTGCCAGCCACGACCATGATAATTCACCCCTCCACTTT
NA | TRBJ2-7 | TRBV5-4 | NA | CASSLQGTGHSEQYF | TGTGCCAGCAGCTTACAGGGTACGGGTCATAGCGAGCAGTACTTC
TRBD1 | TRBJ2-2 | TRBV27 | NA | CASRTGGAGTGELFF | TGTGCCAGTCGAACAGGGGGCGCGGGCACCGGGGAGCTGTTTTTT
TRBD1 | TRBJ2-2 | TRBV20-1 | few | CSAVQGGNTGELFF | TGCAGTGCTGTACAGGGGGGGAACACCGGGGAGCTGTTTTTT
TRBD1 | TRBJ2-3 | TRBV7-3 | few | CASSSGQGDTQYF | TGTGCCAGCAGCTCCGGACAGGGGGATACGCAGTATTTT
NA | TRBJ2-5 | TRBV28 | NA | CASTLRDRETQYF | TGTGCCAGCACTTTGAGGGACCGGGAGACCCAGTACTTC
TRBD2 | TRBJ2-5 | TRBV10-1 | once | CASSGGSGGETQYF | TGCGCCAGCAGTGGTGGTAGCGGGGGTGAAACCCAGTACTTC
NA | TRBJ2-2 | TRBV6-1 | few | CASSPGPGELFF | TGTGCCAGCAGTCCCGGTCCCGGGGAGCTGTTTTTT
NA | TRBJ1-2 | TRBV20-1 | NA | CSPEQGPLYGYTF | TGCAGCCCAGAACAGGGCCCTCTTTACGGCTACACCTTC
NA | TRBJ2-1 | TRBV12-3/TRBV12-4 | NA | CASTPRTLYNEQFF | TGTGCCAGCACTCCTCGGACACTTTACAATGAGCAGTTCTTC
NA | TRBJ1-2 | TRBV10-2 | NA | CASSEIGGLGYGYTF | TGCGCCAGCAGTGAGATAGGAGGGTTAGGCTATGGCTACACCTTC
NA | TRBJ2-2 | TRBV20-1 | NA | CSARLPGRAGELFF | TGCAGTGCTAGACTTCCGGGCCGAGCCGGGGAGCTGTTTTTT
TRBD2 | TRBJ2-3 | TRBV19 | NA | CASSSLAGRFTDTQYF | TGTGCCAGTAGTAGTCTTGCCGGGAGGTTCACAGATACGCAGTATTTT
NA | TRBJ1-3 | TRBV7-2 | NA | CASSLVGSSSGNTIYF | TGTGCCAGCAGCTTAGTTGGGTCTTCCTCTGGAAACACCATATATTTT
TRBD2 | TRBJ2-2 | TRBV11-2 | NA | CASSFRLAATGELFF | TGTGCCAGCAGCTTTCGACTAGCCGCCACCGGGGAGCTGTTTTTT
NA | TRBJ2-4 | TRBV28 | NA | CASTTLGNIQYF | TGTGCCAGCACCACATTGGGGAACATTCAGTACTTC
NA | TRBJ2-5 | TRBV27 | NA | CASSSTGTGVSTQYF | TGTGCCAGCAGTTCAACCGGGACTGGGGTATCGACCCAGTACTTC
NA | TRBJ2-2 | TRBV27 | NA | CASSGEHRELFF | TGTGCCAGCAGTGGCGAACACCGGGAGCTGTTTTTT
TRBD2 | TRBJ2-7 | TRBV7-8 | NA | CASSLGGLAGDYEQYF | TGTGCCAGCAGCTTAGGGGGGTTAGCGGGAGACTACGAGCAGTACTTC
TRBD1 | TRBJ1-2 | TRBV15 | few | CATSRDRDSRLTNYGYTF | TGTGCCACCAGCAGAGATAGGGACAGTAGACTTACTAACTATGGCTACACCTTC
NA | TRBJ1-2 | TRBV2 | NA | CASRLGTGGDGYTF | TGTGCCAGCAGGCTCGGGACGGGGGGCGATGGCTACACCTTC
NA | TRBJ1-1 | TRBV28 | few | CASRRQLTVTEAFF | TGTGCCAGCCGCAGACAGCTTACAGTCACTGAAGCTTTCTTT
NA | TRBJ1-2 | TRBV18 | NA | CASSPWEGYPYGYTF | TGTGCCAGCTCACCTTGGGAGGGGTATCCCTATGGCTACACCTTC
NA | TRBJ1-5 | TRBV29-1 | medium-sized | CSVGVGGSGNQPQHF | TGCAGCGTTGGAGTAGGGGGATCGGGCAATCAGCCCCAGCATTTT
NA | TRBJ2-3 | TRBV27 | NA | CASSLWASRADTQYF | TGTGCCAGCAGTTTATGGGCTAGCAGGGCAGATACGCAGTATTTT
TRBD2 | TRBJ2-7 | TRBV20-1 | NA | CSAQTSGISYEQYF | TGCAGTGCCCAGACTAGCGGGATCTCCTACGAGCAGTACTTC
TRBD1 | TRBJ2-1 | TRBV28 | NA | CASSFHRGKINEQFF | TGTGCCAGCAGTTTCCACAGGGGAAAGATCAATGAGCAGTTCTTC
NA | TRBJ1-5 | TRBV28 | NA | CASSLRGFTQFPNQPQHF | TGTGCCAGCAGTTTAAGGGGGTTTACCCAATTCCCCAATCAGCCCCAGCATTTT
NA | TRBJ2-1 | TRBV5-8 | NA | CASSRLTMNEQFF | TGTGCCAGCAGCAGACTTACGATGAATGAGCAGTTCTTC
TRBD2 | TRBJ2-3 | TRBV10-1 | few | CASSEYGTSGDTQYF | TGCGCCAGCAGTGAGTATGGGACTAGCGGAGATACGCAGTATTTT
TRBD2 | TRBJ2-3 | TRBV7-8 | NA | CASTDSKSGSSRDTQYF | TGTGCCAGCACCGATTCAAAAAGCGGGAGTAGTAGAGATACGCAGTATTTT
TRBD2 | TRBJ2-5 | TRBV20-1 | NA | CSATGGALETQYF | TGCAGTGCCACCGGGGGGGCCTTAGAGACCCAGTACTTC
NA | TRBJ2-5 | TRBV6-5 | few | CASSSWGRGETQYF | TGTGCCAGCAGTTCCTGGGGGCGGGGAGAGACCCAGTACTTC
TRBD2 | TRBJ2-5 | TRBV19 | NA | CASRQAGGQETQYF | TGTGCCAGTAGACAGGCGGGGGGCCAAGAGACCCAGTACTTC
NA | TRBJ2-3 | TRBV4-2 | NA | CASSQDSLPDTQYF | TGTGCCAGCAGCCAGGACTCGCTCCCAGATACGCAGTATTTT